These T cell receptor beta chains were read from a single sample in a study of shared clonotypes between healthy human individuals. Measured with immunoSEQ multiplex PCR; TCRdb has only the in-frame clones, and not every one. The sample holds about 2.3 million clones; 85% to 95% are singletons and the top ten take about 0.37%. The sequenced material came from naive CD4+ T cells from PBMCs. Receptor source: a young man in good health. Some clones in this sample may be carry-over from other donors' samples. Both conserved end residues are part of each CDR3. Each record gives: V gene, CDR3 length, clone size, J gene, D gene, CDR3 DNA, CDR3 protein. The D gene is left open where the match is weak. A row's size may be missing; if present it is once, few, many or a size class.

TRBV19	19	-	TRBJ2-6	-	TGTGCCAGTAGTATAGGAGGGAGTGGGATGGGCTCTGGGGCCAACGTCCTGACTTTC	CASSIGGSGMGSGANVLTF
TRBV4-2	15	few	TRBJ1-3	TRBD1	TGTGCCAGCAGACTTGGACAGGGCACTGGAAACACCATATATTTT	CASRLGQGTGNTIYF
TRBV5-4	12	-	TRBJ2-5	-	TGTGCCAGCAGCTTGGTACAAGAGACCCAGTACTTC	CASSLVQETQYF
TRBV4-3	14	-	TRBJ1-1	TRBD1	TGCGCCAGCAGCCAGAACGACAGGGGCCCTGAAGCTTTCTTT	CASSQNDRGPEAFF
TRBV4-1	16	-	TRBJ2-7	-	TGCGCCAGCAGCCCGTTGCCGGGACCGGCCAGTCGTGAGCAGTACTTC	CASSPLPGPASREQYF
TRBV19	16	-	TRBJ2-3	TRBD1	TGTGCCAGTAGTAAAATGACAGGGGGCGGCACAGATACGCAGTATTTT	CASSKMTGGGTDTQYF
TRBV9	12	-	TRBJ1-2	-	TGTGCCAGCAGCGTAGTAGGGGAAGGCTACACCTTC	CASSVVGEGYTF
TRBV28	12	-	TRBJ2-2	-	TGTGCCAGCAGGGTTTACACCGGGGAGCTGTTTTTT	CASRVYTGELFF
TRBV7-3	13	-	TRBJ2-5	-	TGTGCCAGCACCCAAACCCGGGGAGAGACCCAGTACTTC	CASTQTRGETQYF
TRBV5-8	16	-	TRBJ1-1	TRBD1	TGTGCCAGCAGCTTCCTATACGGACAGGGAGTCACTGAAGCTTTCTTT	CASSFLYGQGVTEAFF
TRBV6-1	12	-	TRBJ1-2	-	TGTGCCAGCCGGGCTCGGGGACGCGGCTACACCTTC	CASRARGRGYTF
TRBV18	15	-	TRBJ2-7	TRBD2	TGTGCCAGCTCACTACAAAGCGGGGCTCCGCACGAGCAGTACTTC	CASSLQSGAPHEQYF
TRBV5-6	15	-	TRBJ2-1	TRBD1	TGTGCCAGCAGCTTGGTGAGACAGGGGGCAAATGAGCAGTTCTTC	CASSLVRQGANEQFF
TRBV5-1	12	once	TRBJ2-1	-	TGCGCCAGCAGCAACAGCTACAATGAGCAGTTCTTC	CASSNSYNEQFF
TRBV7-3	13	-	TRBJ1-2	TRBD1	TGTGCCAGCAGCTTAACAGGGGGCCCGGGCTACACCTTC	CASSLTGGPGYTF
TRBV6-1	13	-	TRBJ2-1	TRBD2	TGTGCCAGTGCGGCTAGCGGGGGCAATGAGCAGTTCTTC	CASAASGGNEQFF